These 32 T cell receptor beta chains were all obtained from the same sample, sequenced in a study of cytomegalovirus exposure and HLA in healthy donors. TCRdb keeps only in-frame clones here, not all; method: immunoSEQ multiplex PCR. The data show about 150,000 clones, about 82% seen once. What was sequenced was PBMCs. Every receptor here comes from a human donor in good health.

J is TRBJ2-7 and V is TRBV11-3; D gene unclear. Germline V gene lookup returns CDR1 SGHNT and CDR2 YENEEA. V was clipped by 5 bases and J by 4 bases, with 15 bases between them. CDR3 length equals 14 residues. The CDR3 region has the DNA TGTGCCAGCAGCCCCCATGGAGCGACGTACGAGCAGTACTTC. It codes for CASSPHGATYEQYF. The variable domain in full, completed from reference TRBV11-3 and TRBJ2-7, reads EAGVVQSPRYKIIEKKQPVAFWCNPISGHNTLYWYLQNLGQGPELLIRYENEEAVDDSQLPKDRFSAERLKGVDSTLKIQPAELGDSAVYLCASSPHGATYEQYFGPGTRLTVT.

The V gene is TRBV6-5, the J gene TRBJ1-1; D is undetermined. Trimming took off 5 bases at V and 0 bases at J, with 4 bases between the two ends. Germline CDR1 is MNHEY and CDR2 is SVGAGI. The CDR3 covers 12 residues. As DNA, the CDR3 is TGTGCCAGCAGTCAAATGAACACTGAAGCTTTCTTT. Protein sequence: CASSQMNTEAFF.

Here the CDR3 DNA reads TGTGCCTGGAGTGTACCATGGACAAAGAAGATCTACACTGAAGCTTTCTTT. It encodes CAWSVPWTKKIYTEAFF. V usage is TRBV30 and J usage is TRBJ1-1; maybe TRBD1 (5 bases). V dropped 0 bases and J dropped 3 bases, with 20 bases sitting between them. The CDR3 has 17 amino acids. CDR1 and CDR2 from the germline V gene are GTSNPN and SVGIG (reference sequence). The full variable domain, completed using reference TRBV30 and TRBJ1-1, is SQTIHQWPATLVQPVGSPLSLECTVEGTSNPNLYWYRQAAGRGLQLLFYSVGIGQISSEVPQNLSASRPQDRQFILSSKKLLLSDSGFYLCAWSVPWTKKIYTEAFFGQGTRLTVV.

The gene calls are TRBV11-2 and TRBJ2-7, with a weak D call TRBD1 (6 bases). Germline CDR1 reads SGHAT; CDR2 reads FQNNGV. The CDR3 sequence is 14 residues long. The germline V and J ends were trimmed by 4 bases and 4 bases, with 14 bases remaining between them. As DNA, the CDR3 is TGTGCCAGCAGCTCCAGAACCGGGACATACGAGCAGTACTTC. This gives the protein CASSSRTGTYEQYF.

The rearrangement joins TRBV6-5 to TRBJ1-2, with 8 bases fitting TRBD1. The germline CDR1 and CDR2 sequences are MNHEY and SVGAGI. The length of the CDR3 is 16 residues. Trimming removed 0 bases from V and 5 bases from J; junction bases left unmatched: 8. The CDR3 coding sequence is TGTGCCAGCAGTTACTCGATTGCAGGGGGCTTTTATGGCTACACCTTC. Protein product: CASSYSIAGGFYGYTF.

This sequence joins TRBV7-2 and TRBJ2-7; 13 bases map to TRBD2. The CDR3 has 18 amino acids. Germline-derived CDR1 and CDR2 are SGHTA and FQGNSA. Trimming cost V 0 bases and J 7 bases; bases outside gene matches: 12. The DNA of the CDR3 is TGTGCCAGCAGCTTAGCCCGGGGGACTAGCGGGGCTCGGGGGGAGCAGTACTTC. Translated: CASSLARGTSGARGEQYF.

CDR3 amino acids: CASSWDRGEPQHF. The CDR3 region has the DNA TGTGCCAGCAGCTGGGACAGGGGTGAGCCCCAGCATTTT. The chain combines TRBV5-4 with TRBJ1-5, with TRBD1 matching 10 bases. Trimming took 3 bases from V and 8 from J; bases not matched to a gene: 2. The CDR3 has 13 amino acids. Germline CDR1 reads SGHNT; CDR2 reads YYREEE (reference sequence).

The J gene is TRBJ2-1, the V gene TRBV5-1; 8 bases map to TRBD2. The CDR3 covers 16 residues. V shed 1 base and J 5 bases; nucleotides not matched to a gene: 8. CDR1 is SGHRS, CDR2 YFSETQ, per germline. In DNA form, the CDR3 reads TGCGCCAGCAGCTTGTTGACAGCGGGAGCACACAATGAGCAGTTCTTC. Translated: CASSLLTAGAHNEQFF.

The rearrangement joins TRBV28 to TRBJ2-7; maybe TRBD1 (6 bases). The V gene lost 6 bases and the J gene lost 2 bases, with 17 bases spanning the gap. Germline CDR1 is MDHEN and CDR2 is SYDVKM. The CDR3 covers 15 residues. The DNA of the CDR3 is TGTGCCAGCAGCTGGGACACCCCGAATCCCTACGAGCAGTACTTC. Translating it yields CASSWDTPNPYEQYF.

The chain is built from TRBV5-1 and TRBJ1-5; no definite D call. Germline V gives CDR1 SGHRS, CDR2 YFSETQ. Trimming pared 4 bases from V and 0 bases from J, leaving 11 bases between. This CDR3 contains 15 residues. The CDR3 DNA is TGCGCCAGCAGCCAACAGCCTAATAGCAATCAGCCCCAGCATTTT. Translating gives CASSQQPNSNQPQHF.

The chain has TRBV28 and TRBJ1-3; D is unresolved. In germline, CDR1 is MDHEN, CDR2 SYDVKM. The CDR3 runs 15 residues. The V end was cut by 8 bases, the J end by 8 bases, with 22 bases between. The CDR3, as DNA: TGTGCCAGCGAGAGCGGGGTATTGTTCGCGGACACCATATATTTT. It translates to CASESGVLFADTIYF.

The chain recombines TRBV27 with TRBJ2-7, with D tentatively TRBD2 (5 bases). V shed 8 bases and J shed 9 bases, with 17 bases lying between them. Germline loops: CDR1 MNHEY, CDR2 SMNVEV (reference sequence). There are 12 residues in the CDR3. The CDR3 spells CASAPPLGRQYF. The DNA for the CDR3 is TGTGCCAGCGCCCCCCCCCTGGGGAGGCAGTACTTC.

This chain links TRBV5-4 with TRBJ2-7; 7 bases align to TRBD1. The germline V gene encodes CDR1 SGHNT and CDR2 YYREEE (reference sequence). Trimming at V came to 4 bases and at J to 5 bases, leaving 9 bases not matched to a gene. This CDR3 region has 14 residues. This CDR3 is CASSTGQVVHEQYF. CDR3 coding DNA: TGTGCCAGCAGCACCGGACAGGTTGTCCACGAGCAGTACTTC.

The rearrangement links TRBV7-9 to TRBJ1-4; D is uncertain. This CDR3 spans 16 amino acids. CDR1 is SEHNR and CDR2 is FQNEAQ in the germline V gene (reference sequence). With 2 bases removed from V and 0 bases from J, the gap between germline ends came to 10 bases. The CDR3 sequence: CASSLYLAATNEKLFF. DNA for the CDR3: TGTGCCAGCAGCTTATACCTTGCGGCAACTAATGAAAAACTGTTTTTT.

The CDR3 DNA reads TGTGCCAGCAGTTTGCTGACGGGGGAGCAGTACTTC. It codes for CASSLLTGEQYF. The chain joins TRBV28 to TRBJ2-7; tentative D call: TRBD2 (5 bases). CDR3 length: 12 amino acids. The V and J ends lost 3 bases and 7 bases respectively, with 10 bases between them. Germline V gene sequence: CDR1 MDHEN, CDR2 SYDVKM.

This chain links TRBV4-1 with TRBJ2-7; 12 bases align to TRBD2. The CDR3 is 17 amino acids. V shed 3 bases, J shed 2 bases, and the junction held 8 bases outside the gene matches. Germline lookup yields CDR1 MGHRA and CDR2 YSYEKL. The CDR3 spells CASSQRVTSGGTYEQYF. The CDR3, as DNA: TGCGCCAGCAGCCAGAGGGTTACTAGCGGGGGGACCTACGAGCAGTACTTC.

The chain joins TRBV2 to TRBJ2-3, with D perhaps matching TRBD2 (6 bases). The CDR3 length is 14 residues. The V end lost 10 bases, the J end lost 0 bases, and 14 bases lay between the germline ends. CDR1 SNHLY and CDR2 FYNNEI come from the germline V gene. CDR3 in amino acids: CAIRGWRSTDTQYF. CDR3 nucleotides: TGTGCCATTCGGGGGTGGAGAAGCACAGATACGCAGTATTTT.

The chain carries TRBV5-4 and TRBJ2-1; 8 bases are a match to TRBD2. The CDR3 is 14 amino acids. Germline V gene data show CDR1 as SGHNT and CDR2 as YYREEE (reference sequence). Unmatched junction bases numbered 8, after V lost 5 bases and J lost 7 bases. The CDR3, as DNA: TGTGCCAGCAGACAAGCGGGAGTGGGTAATGAGCAGTTCTTC. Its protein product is CASRQAGVGNEQFF.

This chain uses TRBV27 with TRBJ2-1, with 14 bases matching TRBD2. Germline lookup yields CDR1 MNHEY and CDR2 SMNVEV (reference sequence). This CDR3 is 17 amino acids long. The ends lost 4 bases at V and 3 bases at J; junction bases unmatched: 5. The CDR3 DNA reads TGTGCCAGCAGTTCGGGGACTAGCGGGAGAATCTACAATGAGCAGTTCTTC. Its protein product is CASSSGTSGRIYNEQFF.

The CDR3 reads CASSRQGDQETQYF. The CDR3 bases are TGTGCCAGCAGCCGACAGGGGGACCAAGAGACCCAGTACTTC. The V gene is TRBV27, the J gene TRBJ2-5; TRBD1 agrees at 9 bases. The CDR3 loop spans 14 amino acids. The V gene end was trimmed by 6 bases and the J gene end by 0 bases; junction bases not matched to a gene: 2. Germline V gene sequence: CDR1 MNHEY, CDR2 SMNVEV (reference sequence).

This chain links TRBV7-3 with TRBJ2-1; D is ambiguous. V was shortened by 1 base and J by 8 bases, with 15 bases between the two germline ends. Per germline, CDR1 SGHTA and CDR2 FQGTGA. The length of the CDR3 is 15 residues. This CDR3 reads CASSLIPSSNDEQFF. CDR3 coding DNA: TGTGCCAGCAGCTTAATTCCTAGTTCAAACGATGAGCAGTTCTTC. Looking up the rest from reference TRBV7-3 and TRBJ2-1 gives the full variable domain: GAGVSQTPSNKVTEKGKYVELRCDPISGHTALYWYRQSLGQGPEFLIYFQGTGAADDSGLPNDRFFAVRPEGSVSTLKIQRTERGDSAVYLCASSLIPSSNDEQFFGPGTRLTVL.

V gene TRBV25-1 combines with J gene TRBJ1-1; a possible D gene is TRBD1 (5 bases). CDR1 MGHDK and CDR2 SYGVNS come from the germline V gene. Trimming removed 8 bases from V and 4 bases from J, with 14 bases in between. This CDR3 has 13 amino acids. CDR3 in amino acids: CASAIPGGTEAFF. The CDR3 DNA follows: TGTGCCAGCGCCATCCCGGGGGGCACTGAAGCTTTCTTT.

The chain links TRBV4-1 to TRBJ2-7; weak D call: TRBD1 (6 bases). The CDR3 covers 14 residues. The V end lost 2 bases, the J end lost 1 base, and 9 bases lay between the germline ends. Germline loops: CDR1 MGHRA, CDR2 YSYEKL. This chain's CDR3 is CASSQRDTSYEQYF. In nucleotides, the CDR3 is TGCGCCAGCAGCCAACGGGACACATCCTACGAGCAGTACTTC.

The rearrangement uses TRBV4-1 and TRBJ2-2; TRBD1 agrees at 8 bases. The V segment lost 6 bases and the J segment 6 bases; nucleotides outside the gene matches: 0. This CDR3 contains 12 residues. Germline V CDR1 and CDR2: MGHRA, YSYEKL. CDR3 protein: CASRTGAGELFF. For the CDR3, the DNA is TGCGCCAGCAGGACAGGGGCCGGGGAGCTGTTTTTT.

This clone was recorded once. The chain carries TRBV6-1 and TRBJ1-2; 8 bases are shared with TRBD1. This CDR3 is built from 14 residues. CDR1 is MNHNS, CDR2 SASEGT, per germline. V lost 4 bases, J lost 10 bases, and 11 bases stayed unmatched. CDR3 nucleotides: TGTGCCAGCAGTGTATACACAGGGGGGAGTGCCTACACCTTC. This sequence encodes CASSVYTGGSAYTF.

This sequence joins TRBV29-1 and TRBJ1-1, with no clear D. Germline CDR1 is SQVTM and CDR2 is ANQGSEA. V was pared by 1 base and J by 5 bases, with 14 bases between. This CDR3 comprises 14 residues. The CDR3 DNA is TGCAGCGTTGAAGGTCAGAGGGCGGGGACTGAAGCTTTCTTT. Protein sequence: CSVEGQRAGTEAFF.

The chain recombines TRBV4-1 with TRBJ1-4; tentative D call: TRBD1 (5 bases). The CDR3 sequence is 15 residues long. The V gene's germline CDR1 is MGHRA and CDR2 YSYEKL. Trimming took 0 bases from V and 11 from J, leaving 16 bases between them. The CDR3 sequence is CASSQDGAGKYKLFF. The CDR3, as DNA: TGCGCCAGCAGCCAAGATGGGGCAGGGAAGTATAAACTGTTTTTT.

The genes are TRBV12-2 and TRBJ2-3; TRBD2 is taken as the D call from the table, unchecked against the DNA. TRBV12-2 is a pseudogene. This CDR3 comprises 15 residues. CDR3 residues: CASRSTPGTSGRQYF. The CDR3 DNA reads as TGTGCAAGTCGCTCGACACCCGGGACTAGCGGGAGGCAGTATTTT.

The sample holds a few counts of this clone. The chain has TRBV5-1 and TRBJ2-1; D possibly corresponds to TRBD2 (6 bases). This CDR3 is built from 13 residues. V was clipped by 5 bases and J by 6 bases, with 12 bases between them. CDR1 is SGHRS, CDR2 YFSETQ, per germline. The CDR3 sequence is CASRPGSGNEQFF. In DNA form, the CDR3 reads TGCGCCAGCAGACCCGGTAGCGGCAATGAGCAGTTCTTC.

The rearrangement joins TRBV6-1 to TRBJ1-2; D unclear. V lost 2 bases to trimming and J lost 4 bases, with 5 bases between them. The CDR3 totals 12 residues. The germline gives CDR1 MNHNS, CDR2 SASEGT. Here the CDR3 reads CASSESVYGYTF. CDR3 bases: TGTGCCAGCAGTGAATCGGTCTATGGCTACACCTTC.

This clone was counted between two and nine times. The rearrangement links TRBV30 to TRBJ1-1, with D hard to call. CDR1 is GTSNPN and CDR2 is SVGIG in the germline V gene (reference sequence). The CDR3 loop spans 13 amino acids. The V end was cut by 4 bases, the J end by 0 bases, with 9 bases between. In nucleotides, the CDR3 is TGTGCCTGGACAACTAACATGAACACTGAAGCTTTCTTT. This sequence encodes CAWTTNMNTEAFF. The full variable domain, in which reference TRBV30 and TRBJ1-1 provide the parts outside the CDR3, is SQTIHQWPATLVQPVGSPLSLECTVEGTSNPNLYWYRQAAGRGLQLLFYSVGIGQISSEVPQNLSASRPQDRQFILSSKKLLLSDSGFYLCAWTTNMNTEAFFGQGTRLTVV.

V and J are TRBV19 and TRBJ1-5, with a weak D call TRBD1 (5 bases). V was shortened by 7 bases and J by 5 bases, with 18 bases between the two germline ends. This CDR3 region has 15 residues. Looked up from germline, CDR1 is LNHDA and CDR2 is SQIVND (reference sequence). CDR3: CASTATAGGHQPQHF. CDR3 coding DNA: TGTGCCAGTACCGCCACGGCCGGGGGACATCAGCCCCAGCATTTT.